These 27 T cell receptor beta chains share one sample of origin, sequenced in a study of T cell repertoires in cytomegalovirus infection. A single record per CDR3 protein comes from TCRdb applying MiXCR to the reads. The sample records tens of thousands of distinct CDR3 sequences, approximately 3.6% being singletons. The material sequenced was PBMCs. The receptors stem from a human donor in good health (CMV status not recorded). Some clones in this sample may be carry-over from other donors' samples.

This clonotype was seen many times. The V gene is TRBV28, the J gene TRBJ2-3, with no clear D. This CDR3 has 15 residues. CDR1 MDHEN and CDR2 SYDVKM come from the germline V gene. V gave up 2 bases and J gave up 2 bases, with 11 bases separating them. For the CDR3, the DNA is TGTGCCAGCAGTTTAAGGGCAGGAATCACAGATACGCAGTATTTT. Amino acid sequence: CASSLRAGITDTQYF.

This chain links TRBV7-2 with TRBJ2-2; no clear D gene. Germline V lookup: CDR1 SGHTA, CDR2 FQGNSA. Trimming took off 1 base at V and 5 bases at J, with 8 bases between the two ends. The CDR3 runs to 14 residues. In DNA form, the CDR3 reads TGTGCCAGCAGCTTAGGGCCCCGGACCGGGGAGCTGTTTTTT. Translation gives CASSLGPRTGELFF.

This clonotype appeared many times. The J gene is TRBJ2-3, the V gene TRBV7-9; 8 bases map to TRBD2. The germline gives CDR1 SEHNR, CDR2 FQNEAQ (reference sequence). Unmatched junction bases numbered 1, after V lost 0 bases and J lost 2 bases. The CDR3 has 15 amino acids. CDR3 loop: CASSLAGRVTDTQYF. Here the CDR3 DNA reads TGTGCCAGCAGCTTAGCCGGGAGGGTCACAGATACGCAGTATTTT.

In this sample, this clonotype turned up many times. The chain is built from TRBV7-2 and TRBJ2-7; 8 nucleotides line up with TRBD1. The J segment lost 4 bases and the V segment lost 5 bases, leaving 7 bases of the junction unmatched. CDR3 length: 14 amino acids. Germline V gives CDR1 SGHTA, CDR2 FQGNSA. This CDR3 is CASSLDRGRYEQYF. DNA for the CDR3: TGTGCCAGCAGCCTTGACAGGGGTCGGTACGAGCAGTACTTC.

This clonotype occurred many times. The chain combines TRBV15 with TRBJ2-1, with unresolved D. Germline V CDR1 and CDR2: LNHNV, YYDKDF (reference sequence). Between the trimmed V and J ends, which lost 1 base and 2 bases, there was a span of 6 bases. The CDR3 runs to 14 residues. CDR3 sequence reads: CATSRGQTYNEQFF. DNA for the CDR3: TGTGCCACCAGCAGAGGGCAAACCTACAATGAGCAGTTCTTC.

This clonotype occurred many times. The J gene is TRBJ1-2, the V gene TRBV7-2; D is ambiguous. The ends were cut back, 0 bases at V and 1 base at J, with 9 bases in the middle. The germline CDR1 and CDR2 sequences are SGHTA and FQGNSA. The CDR3 contains 15 residues. This chain's CDR3 is CASSLAVPGNYGYTF. CDR3 coding DNA: TGTGCCAGCAGCTTAGCGGTCCCCGGTAACTATGGCTACACCTTC.

This clonotype was seen ten or more times. The chain uses TRBV7-8 and TRBJ2-7; 11 bases fit TRBD2. CDR3 length: 18 residues. V trimming: 4 bases; J trimming: 0 bases; junction bases outside the gene matches: 11. Germline CDR1 reads SGHVS; CDR2 reads FQNEAQ. Written as DNA, the CDR3 is TGTGCCAGCAGCTCCGGTAGTGGGACTAGCGGCTTCTCCTACGAGCAGTACTTC. The encoded protein is CASSSGSGTSGFSYEQYF.

This clonotype has a count of ten or more. The rearrangement joins TRBV14 to TRBJ1-1; D not resolved. V was cut by 10 bases and J by 11 bases, with 23 bases left in between. The V gene's germline CDR1 is SGHDN and CDR2 FVKESK. CDR3 length: 13 amino acids. CDR3 DNA: TGTGCCACTTCCCTGTCGGGGTATAGCCCGGCTTTCTTT. This encodes CATSLSGYSPAFF.

This clonotype was recorded many times. Here the CDR3 reads CASSGETGSARKQFF. The CDR3 region has the DNA TGTGCCAGCAGCGGAGAGACAGGGTCGGCGCGGAAGCAGTTCTTC. The chain is built from TRBV7-3 and TRBJ2-1, with 7 bases identical to TRBD1. The V and J ends lost 5 bases and 11 bases, in that order; junction bases with no gene match: 15. The CDR3 extends over 15 amino acids. CDR1 is SGHTA and CDR2 is FQGTGA in the germline V gene.

This clonotype was observed many times. The chain joins TRBV7-2 to TRBJ2-5; 7 positions agree with TRBD1. V shed 4 bases and J 2 bases; nucleotides not matched to a gene: 10. Germline V gives CDR1 SGHTA, CDR2 FQGNSA. CDR3 length: 16 amino acids. CDR3: CASSSLPGQRQETQYF. The CDR3 bases are TGTGCCAGCAGCTCCCTCCCGGGACAGCGACAAGAGACCCAGTACTTC.

This clonotype was detected many times. The genes are TRBV7-6 and TRBJ2-5; D gene ambiguous. V lost 5 bases and J 3 bases, leaving 16 bases between the germline ends. The CDR3 runs to 15 residues. CDR1 and CDR2 (germline): SGHVS, FNYEAQ. The CDR3 reads CASSPGWALEETQYF. DNA of the CDR3: TGTGCCAGCAGCCCCGGGTGGGCCTTGGAAGAGACCCAGTACTTC. Full variable domain (rest looked up from reference TRBV7-6 and TRBJ2-5): GAGVSQSPRYKVTKRGQDVALRCDPISGHVSLYWYRQALGQGPEFLTYFNYEAQQDKSGLPNDRFSAERPEGSISTLTIQRTEQRDSAMYRCASSPGWALEETQYFGPGTRLLVL.

In this sample, this clonotype turned up many times. CDR3 residues: CASRPTAETGELFF. The CDR3 nucleotides read TGTGCCAGCAGGCCTACGGCGGAAACCGGGGAGCTGTTTTTT. The V gene is TRBV12-3 or TRBV12-4, the J gene TRBJ2-2; D uncertain. The ends were cut back, 6 bases at V and 5 bases at J, with 13 bases in the middle. This CDR3 region has 14 residues.

This clonotype was seen repeatedly, ten times or more. J is TRBJ1-2 and V is TRBV6-6, with D hard to call. Germline loops: CDR1 MNHNY, CDR2 SVGAGI (reference sequence). The CDR3 loop spans 15 amino acids. Between the trimmed V and J ends, which lost 2 bases and 4 bases, there was a span of 14 bases. CDR3 nucleotide sequence: TGTGCCAGCAGTTACGGTCCAGAGACGACCTATGGCTACACCTTC. It translates to CASSYGPETTYGYTF.

This chain uses TRBV6-5 with TRBJ2-2, with a weak D call TRBD2 (5 bases). The germline gives CDR1 MNHEY, CDR2 SVGAGI. V was cut by 7 bases and J by 2 bases, with 11 bases left in between. The CDR3 extends over 14 amino acids. CDR3: CASTRGLNTGELFF. The CDR3 region has the DNA TGTGCCAGCACTAGAGGGCTAAACACCGGGGAGCTGTTTTTT.

This clonotype was seen many times. One junction end disagrees with the germline gene, perhaps due to a read error. This chain uses TRBV7-2 with TRBJ2-2; D perhaps matches TRBD2 (6 bases). Germline V gives CDR1 SGHTA, CDR2 FQGNSA. The CDR3 is 15 residues long. CDR3 sequence reads: CASSIAVGSTGELFF. Here the CDR3 DNA reads TGTGCCAGCAGCATAGCGGTGGGCAGCACCGGGGAGCTGTTTTTT.

The table lists this clonotype with a few counts. It may be a read error: a sequence one base away is much more abundant. The J gene is TRBJ1-1, the V gene TRBV28; D may be TRBD1 (6 bases). Germline-derived CDR1 and CDR2 are MDHEN and SYDVKM. The CDR3 length is 15 residues. With 7 bases removed from V and 4 bases from J, the gap between germline ends came to 19 bases. The DNA of the CDR3 is TGTGCCAGCAACACCATACAGGGAGGATTCACTGAAGCTTTCTTT. This encodes CASNTIQGGFTEAFF.

Many counts were recorded for this clonotype. One base away lies a much larger clone, so this may be a sequencing read error. This chain joins TRBV7-2 and TRBJ2-3; D gene unclear. Trimming removed 1 base at V and 0 bases at J, with 5 bases between. This CDR3 has 14 residues. Germline CDR1 is SGHTA and CDR2 is FQGNSA. This CDR3 is CASSLVGSTDTQYF. The CDR3 nucleotides read TGTGCCAGCAGCTTAGTAGGGAGCACAGATACGCAGTATTTT.

This clonotype came up many times. CDR3 bases: TGCGCCAGCAGCCAAGGAAATAGCGGCACAGATACGCAGTATTTT. It codes for CASSQGNSGTDTQYF. The J gene is TRBJ2-3, the V gene TRBV4-1; a weak D match, TRBD2 (5 bases). The CDR3 is 15 amino acids. The germline CDR1 and CDR2 sequences are MGHRA and YSYEKL. V was pared by 1 base and J by 1 base, with 9 bases between.

This clonotype was counted only a few times. The V and J genes are TRBV15 and TRBJ2-7, with no clear D. This CDR3 is built from 15 residues. The germline V gene encodes CDR1 LNHNV and CDR2 YYDKDF (reference sequence). V was pared by 0 bases and J by 2 bases, with 11 bases between. The CDR3 spells CATSRDRGTTYEQYF. DNA of the CDR3: TGTGCCACCAGCAGAGATCGCGGCACTACCTACGAGCAGTACTTC. Filled out from reference TRBV15 and TRBJ2-7, the complete variable domain reads DAMVIQNPRYQVTQFGKPVTLSCSQTLNHNVMYWYQQKSSQAPKLLFHYYDKDFNNEADTPDNFQSRRPNTSFCFLDIRSPGLGDTAMYLCATSRDRGTTYEQYFGPGTRLTVT.

This clonotype was detected many times. The CDR3, as DNA: TGTGCCAGCAGCTTACCAGTCTCCTACGAGCAGTACTTC. This gives the protein CASSLPVSYEQYF. The chain combines TRBV7-3 with TRBJ2-7; D not certain. Trimming removed 2 bases from V and 0 bases from J, with 5 bases in between. Per the germline V gene, CDR1 is SGHTA and CDR2 is FQGTGA. This CDR3 region has 13 residues.

This clonotype has at least ten counts. The rearrangement links TRBV5-3 to TRBJ2-3; TRBD2 is a possible D gene (5 bases). TRBV5-3 is noted as an ORF with a role that remains uncertain. Trimming shortened V by 8 bases and J by 5 bases, and 15 bases separated the two germline ends. This CDR3 is 13 amino acids long. CDR3: CASSPGGGDTQYF. The CDR3 DNA reads as TGTGCCAGCAGCCCTGGAGGAGGAGATACGCAGTATTTT.

In this sample, this clonotype turned up many times. This rearrangement joins TRBV7-2 to TRBJ2-7, with 8 bases identical to TRBD2. With 1 base clipped from V and 5 bases from J, the junction kept 13 bases outside the gene matches. This CDR3 region has 17 residues. Germline-derived CDR1 and CDR2 are SGHTA and FQGNSA. CDR3 in amino acids: CASSLVSVREGSHEQYF. The CDR3 DNA reads TGTGCCAGCAGCTTAGTCAGTGTTCGGGAGGGATCCCACGAGCAGTACTTC.

This clonotype has at least ten counts. The chain recombines TRBV7-9 with TRBJ2-3; D possibly corresponds to TRBD1 (5 bases). This CDR3 is built from 12 residues. Germline V gene sequence: CDR1 SEHNR, CDR2 FQNEAQ (reference sequence). The V gene lost 3 bases and the J gene lost 8 bases, with 9 bases spanning the gap. The CDR3 region is CASSLQGGTQYF. CDR3 DNA: TGTGCCAGCAGCTTGCAGGGCGGTACGCAGTATTTT.

This clonotype was observed at least ten times. The rearrangement joins TRBV7-2 to TRBJ2-1, with 15 bases lining up with TRBD2. V lost 3 bases and J lost 4; bases outside the gene matches: 13. This CDR3 has 20 residues. Germline V gives CDR1 SGHTA, CDR2 FQGNSA. In DNA, the CDR3 is TGTGCCAGCAGCTTTCACACCCTCGGGACTAGCGGGGGGCAATACAATGAGCAGTTCTTC. Protein: CASSFHTLGTSGGQYNEQFF.

This clonotype has at least ten counts. Germline is not matched at one junction end, which may reflect a read error. CDR3 bases: TGTGCCAGCAGCCCGGGACAGGGATGGTATGACTACACCTTC. Its protein is CASSPGQGWYDYTF. V is TRBV7-2 and J is TRBJ1-2; 9 bases are a match to TRBD1. Germline V gene lookup returns CDR1 SGHTA and CDR2 FQGNSA. CDR3 length: 14 residues.

Many counts were recorded for this clonotype. V and J are TRBV7-8 and TRBJ2-1; 7 positions match TRBD2. V shed 2 bases and J 0 bases; nucleotides not matched to a gene: 4. CDR1 is SGHVS, CDR2 FQNEAQ, per germline. CDR3 length: 16 residues. The CDR3 sequence: CASSLNGGSSYNEQFF. The CDR3 nucleotides are TGTGCCAGCAGCTTAAACGGCGGGAGCTCCTACAATGAGCAGTTCTTC.

There are many counts of this clonotype. The chain's CDR3 is CSARGTRPENTGELFF. CDR3 DNA: TGCAGTGCTAGAGGTACCCGGCCGGAGAACACCGGGGAGCTGTTTTTT. This chain uses TRBV20-1 with TRBJ2-2; D gene ambiguous. The CDR3 is 16 amino acids. Germline loops: CDR1 DFQATT, CDR2 SNEGSKA (reference sequence). The V end was cut by 1 base, the J end by 1 base, with 13 bases between.